These 2 T cell receptor beta chains were all obtained from the same sample, sequenced in a study of CD8 T cells in Susac syndrome. Roughly 0.45 to 1 ug RNA was reverse transcribed with random hexamers. TCRdb fed the immunoSEQ multiplex PCR reads into MiXCR, producing one record per CDR3 protein. This sample has hundreds of thousands of distinct CDR3 sequences; approximately 90% occur once, and the top ten carry around 0.18%. The sample taken for sequencing was CD8+ T cells from PBMCs. All receptors derive from a human donor with multiple sclerosis.

This chain links TRBV7-3 with TRBJ1-4; possibly TRBD1 for D (6 bases). Between the trimmed V and J ends, which lost 6 bases and 8 bases, there was a span of 16 bases. The CDR3 runs 14 residues. CDR1 and CDR2 from the germline V gene are SGHTA and FQGTGA. DNA for the CDR3: TGTGCCAGCAGAGGCGCCGGGGGGCTCGAAAAACTGTTTTTT. The encoded protein is CASRGAGGLEKLFF.

V is TRBV29-1 and J is TRBJ2-7; no clear D gene. CDR1 is SQVTM, CDR2 ANQGSEA, per germline. Trimming pared 4 bases from V and 0 bases from J, leaving 7 bases between. This CDR3 spans 12 amino acids. The CDR3 is CSVVRSSYEQYF. DNA for the CDR3: TGCAGCGTTGTAAGGAGCTCCTACGAGCAGTACTTC.